This TCR beta chain was sequenced for a study of CXCR3-negative and CXCR3-positive naive CD8 T cells (dated by TCRdb to the late 2010s). Background on the whole study: In total, some 150 million TRB reads were obtained, which works out to roughly 1.5 +/- 0.3 million reads per library. Diversity and physicochemical repertoire analyses covered roughly eleven donors pooled from two independent experiments. Naive subsets from roughly 5 donors and memory cells from 3 donors were included in the TRBV-TRBJ cluster analysis. The full study reports these points: Similar TRBV-TRBJ usage was shown by naive CXCR3-negative and CXCR3-positive cells from the same donor, whereas distinct patterns were shown by memory cells. CXCR3 expression partially decreased after cryopreservation, so most assays used freshly isolated PBMCs. Repertoire diversity was comparably high in both naive subsets but much lower in memory CD8+ T cells. Compared with CXCR3-negative naive cells, CXCR3-positive naive cells had TRB CDR3s with higher hydrophobicity (lower Kidera factor 4), lower energy, and higher strength and volume indices. Because surface CD5, which is linked to self-reactivity in mice, was comparable between the naive subsets, TCR interaction strength was also inferred from TRB CDR3 physicochemical properties.

Each CD8+ T cell subset was flow-sorted in triplicate, with roughly 300,000 cells per subset placed directly into RLT lysis buffer. To exclude memory contaminants, naive CD8+ T cells were stringently defined as CD45RO-CCR7+CD27+CD95-. Using standard density gradient centrifugation, peripheral blood mononuclear cells were isolated from buffy coats. A FACSAria III was used to flow-sort naive CD8+ T cells into CXCR3-negative and CXCR3-positive populations. An RNeasy Mini Kit was used to extract total RNA from the sorted cells. For sequencing, a NextSeq 550 was employed. The Human TCR Profiling Kit (MiLaboratory) was used to make UMI-labeled 5' RACE TRB cDNA libraries. The full amount of extracted RNA was used for cDNA synthesis, and the full amount of resulting cDNA was used for PCR amplification. Libraries were prepared in parallel with an identical number of PCR cycles. The paper's processing steps were these. About 54,000 +/- 9,700 unique UMI-labeled TRB cDNA molecules per library were extracted with MIGEC and MiXCR, with at least two reads per UMI required. On average, each library contained 40,000 +/- 10,000 functional in-frame TRB CDR3 nucleotide clonotypes without stop codons. After downsampling to 5000 UMI-labeled TRB molecules per sample, diversity metrics such as normalized Shannon-Wiener and Chao1 were calculated in VDJtools. VDJtools was used to calculate clonotype-size-weighted physicochemical properties of the central five CDR3 residues, namely interaction energy, strength, volume and Kidera factor 4. TCRdb reprocessed the sequencing reads and holds a single record per CDR3 protein sequence, with no DNA. TCRdb's processing, not the authors', yielded these V and J calls. The sample table on file contains about 120,000 distinct CDR3 sequences. Roughly 0.62% of the sample lies in the top ten.

Notes on this clonotype: Which antigen it targets is not known.

CDR1 and CDR2 are drawn from the germline V gene: SGHRS, YFSETQ. The CDR3 spans 19 residues, from the cysteine through the phenylalanine. The DNA is unrecorded. This sequence originates from a human donor in good health. Some clones in this sample may be carry-over from other donors' samples. Sequenced: naive CXCR3+ CD8+ T cells from blood. The label giving this sample's cell subset or site can be read as: CD45RO-CCR7+CD27+CD95- naive CD8+ T cells expressing CXCR3 (TNR3+). The sequence is built from TRBV5-1 and TRBJ2-4; TCRdb picks TRBD1, but there is no DNA to check that call. The CDR3 region: CASSLVGQLEKLAKNIQYF.